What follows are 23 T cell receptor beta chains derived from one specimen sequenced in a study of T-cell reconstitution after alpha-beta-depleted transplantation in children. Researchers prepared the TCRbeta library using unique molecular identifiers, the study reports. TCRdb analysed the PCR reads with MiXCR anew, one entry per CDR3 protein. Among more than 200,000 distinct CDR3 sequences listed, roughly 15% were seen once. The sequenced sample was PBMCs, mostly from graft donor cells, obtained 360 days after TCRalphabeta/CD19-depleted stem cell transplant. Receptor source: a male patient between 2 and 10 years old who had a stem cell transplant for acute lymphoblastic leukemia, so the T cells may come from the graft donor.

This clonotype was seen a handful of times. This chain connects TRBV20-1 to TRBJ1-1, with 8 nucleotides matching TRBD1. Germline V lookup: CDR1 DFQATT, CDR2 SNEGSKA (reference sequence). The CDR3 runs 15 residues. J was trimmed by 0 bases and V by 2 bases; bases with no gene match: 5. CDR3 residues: CSARTGQGMNTEAFF. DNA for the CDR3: TGCAGTGCTAGAACCGGACAGGGAATGAACACTGAAGCTTTCTTT.

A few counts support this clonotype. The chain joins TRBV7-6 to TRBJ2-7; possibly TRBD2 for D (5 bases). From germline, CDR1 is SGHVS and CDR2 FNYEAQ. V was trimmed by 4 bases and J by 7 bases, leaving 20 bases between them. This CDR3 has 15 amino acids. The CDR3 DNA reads TGTGCCAGCAGCTCAGGAACTAGTGACTTGGGGGAGCAGTACTTC. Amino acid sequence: CASSSGTSDLGEQYF.

The CDR3 DNA is TGCGCCAGCAGCCAAGATATCAGTAAGAGCTCCTACGAGCAGTACTTC. Amino acid sequence: CASSQDISKSSYEQYF. This chain uses TRBV4-3 with TRBJ2-7, with D uncertain. This CDR3 is 16 amino acids long. V lost 0 bases and J lost 0, with 12 bases in between. Germline assignment: CDR1 LGHNA and CDR2 YSLEER.

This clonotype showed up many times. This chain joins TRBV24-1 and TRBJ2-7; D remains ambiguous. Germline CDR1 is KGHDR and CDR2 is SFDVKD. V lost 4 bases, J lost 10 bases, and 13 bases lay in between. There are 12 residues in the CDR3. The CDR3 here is CATSDKGSDQYF. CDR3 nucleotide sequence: TGTGCCACCAGTGACAAGGGATCCGACCAGTACTTC.

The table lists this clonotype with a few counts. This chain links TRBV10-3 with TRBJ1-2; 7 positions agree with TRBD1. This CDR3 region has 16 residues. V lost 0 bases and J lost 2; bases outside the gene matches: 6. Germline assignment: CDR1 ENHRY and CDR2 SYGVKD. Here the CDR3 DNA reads TGTGCCATCAGTGAGTCGATGGAGGACAGGAACTATGGCTACACCTTC. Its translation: CAISESMEDRNYGYTF.

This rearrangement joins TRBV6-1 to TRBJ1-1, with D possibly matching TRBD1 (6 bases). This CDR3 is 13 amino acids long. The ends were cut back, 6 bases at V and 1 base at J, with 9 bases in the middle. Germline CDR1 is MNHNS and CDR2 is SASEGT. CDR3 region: CASRTTGNTEAFF. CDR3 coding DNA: TGTGCCAGCAGGACGACAGGGAACACTGAAGCTTTCTTT.

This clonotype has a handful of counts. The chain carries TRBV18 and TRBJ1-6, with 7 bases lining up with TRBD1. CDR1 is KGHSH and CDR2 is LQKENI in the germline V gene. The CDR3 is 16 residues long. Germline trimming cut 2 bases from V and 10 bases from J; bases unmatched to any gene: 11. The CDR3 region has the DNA TGTGCCAGCTCACCAACGGGAGCACAGGGGACCTCACCCCTCCACTTT. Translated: CASSPTGAQGTSPLHF. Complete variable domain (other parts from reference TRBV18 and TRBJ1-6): NAGVMQNPRHLVRRRGQEARLRCSPMKGHSHVYWYRQLPEEGLKFMVYLQKENIIDESGMPKERFSAEFPKEGPSILRIQQVVRGDSAAYFCASSPTGAQGTSPLHFGNGTRLTVT.

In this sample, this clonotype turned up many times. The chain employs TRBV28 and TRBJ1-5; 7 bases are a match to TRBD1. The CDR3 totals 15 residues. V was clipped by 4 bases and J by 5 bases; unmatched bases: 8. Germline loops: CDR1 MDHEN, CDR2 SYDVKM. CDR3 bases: TGTGCCAGCAGTTGGGACAGAGGGATGGATCAGCCCCAGCATTTT. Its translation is CASSWDRGMDQPQHF.

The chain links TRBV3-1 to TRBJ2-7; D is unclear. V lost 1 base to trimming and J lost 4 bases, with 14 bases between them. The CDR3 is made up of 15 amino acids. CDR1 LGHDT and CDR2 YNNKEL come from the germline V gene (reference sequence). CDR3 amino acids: CASSQVGLHGYEQYF. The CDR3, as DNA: TGTGCCAGCAGCCAAGTTGGCCTTCACGGGTACGAGCAGTACTTC.

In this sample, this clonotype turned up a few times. CDR3 protein: CASSVHRRLNSYEQYF. The CDR3 coding sequence is TGTGCCAGCAGCGTTCACAGGCGACTCAACTCCTACGAGCAGTACTTC. The chain couples TRBV5-5 to TRBJ2-7, with a weak D call TRBD1 (5 bases). V gave up 4 bases and J gave up 0 bases, with 17 bases separating them. The germline V gene encodes CDR1 SGHKS and CDR2 YYEKEE (reference sequence). This CDR3 region has 16 residues.

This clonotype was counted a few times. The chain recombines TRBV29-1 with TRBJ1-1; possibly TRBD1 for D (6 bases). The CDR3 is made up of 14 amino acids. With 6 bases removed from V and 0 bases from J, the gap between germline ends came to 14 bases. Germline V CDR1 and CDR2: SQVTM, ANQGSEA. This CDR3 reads CSVPGTNMNTEAFF. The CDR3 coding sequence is TGCAGCGTGCCCGGGACAAATATGAACACTGAAGCTTTCTTT.

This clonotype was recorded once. CDR3 protein: CASSQAGGASRGELFF. The CDR3 DNA is TGCGCCAGCAGCCAAGCCGGAGGGGCCTCCAGGGGGGAGCTGTTTTTT. The V gene is TRBV4-3, the J gene TRBJ2-2, with D perhaps TRBD2 (6 bases). The CDR3 sequence is 16 residues long. Trimming stripped 1 base from V and 8 bases from J, with 17 bases between. CDR1 and CDR2 (germline): LGHNA, YSLEER.

The CDR3 protein is CASSQVGGSGANVLTF. Here the CDR3 DNA reads TGCGCCAGCAGCCAAGTGGGAGGCTCTGGGGCCAACGTCCTGACTTTC. This rearrangement joins TRBV4-1 to TRBJ2-6; D possibly corresponds to TRBD2 (6 bases). Germline CDR1 reads MGHRA; CDR2 reads YSYEKL. The CDR3 is 16 amino acids. V lost 1 base and J 0 bases, leaving 7 bases between the germline ends.

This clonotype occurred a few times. The CDR3 is CSVERGPYGYTF. The DNA for the CDR3 is TGCAGCGTTGAAAGGGGGCCCTATGGCTACACCTTC. The V call is TRBV29-1, the J call TRBJ1-2; 7 nucleotides agree with TRBD1. CDR1 SQVTM and CDR2 ANQGSEA come from the germline V gene. Germline trimming cut 2 bases from V and 4 bases from J; bases unmatched to any gene: 1. The CDR3 totals 12 residues.

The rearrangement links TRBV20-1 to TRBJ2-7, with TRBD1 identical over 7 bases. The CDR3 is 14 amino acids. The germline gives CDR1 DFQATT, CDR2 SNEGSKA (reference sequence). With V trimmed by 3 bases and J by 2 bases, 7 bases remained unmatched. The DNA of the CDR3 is TGCAGTGCTAGTTCGACAGGGTCGGCCTACGAGCAGTACTTC. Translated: CSASSTGSAYEQYF.

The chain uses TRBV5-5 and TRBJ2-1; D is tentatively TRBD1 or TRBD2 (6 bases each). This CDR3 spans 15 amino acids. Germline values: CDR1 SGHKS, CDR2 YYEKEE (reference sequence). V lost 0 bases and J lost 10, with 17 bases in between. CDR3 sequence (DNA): TGTGCCAGCAGCTTGGGAAAGAGGGGGACTGACGAGCAGTTCTTC. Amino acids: CASSLGKRGTDEQFF. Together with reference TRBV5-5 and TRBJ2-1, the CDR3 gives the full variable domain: DAGVTQSPTHLIKTRGQQVTLRCSPISGHKSVSWYQQVLGQGPQFIFQYYEKEERGRGNFPDRFSARQFPNYSSELNVNALLLGDSALYLCASSLGKRGTDEQFFGPGTRLTVL.

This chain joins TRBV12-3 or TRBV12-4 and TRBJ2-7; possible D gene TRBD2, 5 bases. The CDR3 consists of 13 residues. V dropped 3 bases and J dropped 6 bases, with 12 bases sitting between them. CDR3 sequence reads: CASSLNGAVEQYF. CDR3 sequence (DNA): TGTGCCAGCAGTTTGAACGGAGCGGTCGAGCAGTACTTC.

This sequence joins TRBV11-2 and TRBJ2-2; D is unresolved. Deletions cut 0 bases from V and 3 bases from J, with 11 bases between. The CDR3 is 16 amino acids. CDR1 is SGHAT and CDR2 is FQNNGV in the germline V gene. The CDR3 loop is CASSLDPPFYTGELFF. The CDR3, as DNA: TGTGCCAGCAGCTTAGATCCCCCTTTTTACACCGGGGAGCTGTTTTTT.

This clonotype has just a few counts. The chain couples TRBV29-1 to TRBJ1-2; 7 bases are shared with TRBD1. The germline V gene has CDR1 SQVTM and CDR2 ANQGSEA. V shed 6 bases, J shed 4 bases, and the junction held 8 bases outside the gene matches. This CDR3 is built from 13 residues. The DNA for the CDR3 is TGCAGCGTCAGGGACAGCGGGAGCTATGGCTACACCTTC. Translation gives CSVRDSGSYGYTF.

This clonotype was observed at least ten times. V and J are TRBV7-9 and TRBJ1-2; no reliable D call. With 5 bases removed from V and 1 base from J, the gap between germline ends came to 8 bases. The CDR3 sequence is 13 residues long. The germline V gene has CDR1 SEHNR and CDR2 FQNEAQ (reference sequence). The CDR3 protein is CASSAGVNYGYTF. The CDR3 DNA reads TGTGCCAGCAGCGCTGGAGTTAACTATGGCTACACCTTC.

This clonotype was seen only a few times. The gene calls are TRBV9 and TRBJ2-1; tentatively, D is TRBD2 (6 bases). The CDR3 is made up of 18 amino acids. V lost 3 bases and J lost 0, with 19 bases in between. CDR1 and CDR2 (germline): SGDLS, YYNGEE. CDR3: CASSAIRGRTDSYNEQFF. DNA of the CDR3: TGTGCCAGCAGCGCCATTAGAGGGAGGACCGACTCCTACAATGAGCAGTTCTTC.

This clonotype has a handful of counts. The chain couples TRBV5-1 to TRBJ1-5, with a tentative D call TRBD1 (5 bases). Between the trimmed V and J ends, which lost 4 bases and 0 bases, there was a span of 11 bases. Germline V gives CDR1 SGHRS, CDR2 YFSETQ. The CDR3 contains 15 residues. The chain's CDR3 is CASSPDSYSNQPQHF. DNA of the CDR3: TGCGCCAGCAGCCCTGACAGTTATAGCAATCAGCCCCAGCATTTT. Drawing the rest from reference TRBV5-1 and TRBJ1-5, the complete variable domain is KAGVTQTPRYLIKTRGQQVTLSCSPISGHRSVSWYQQTPGQGLQFLFEYFSETQRNKGNFPGRFSGRQFSNSRSEMNVSTLELGDSALYLCASSPDSYSNQPQHFGDGTRLSIL.

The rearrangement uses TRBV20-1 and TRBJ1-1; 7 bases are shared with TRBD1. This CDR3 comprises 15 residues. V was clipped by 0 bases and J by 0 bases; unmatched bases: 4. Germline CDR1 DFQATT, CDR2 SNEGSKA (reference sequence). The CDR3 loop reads CSARDPGTVNTEAFF. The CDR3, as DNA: TGCAGTGCTAGAGATCCTGGGACAGTGAACACTGAAGCTTTCTTT.